These 6 T cell receptor beta chains came from one sample sequenced in a study of OX40 agonist ivuxolimab in advanced cancers. The data were produced by immunoSEQ multiplex PCR, yet TCRdb's version contains in-frame clones alone and is incomplete. The sample comprises over 150,000 clones, 85% to 95% of which are singletons, and 0.3% to 0.35% rests with the top ten. The specimen was CD4+ or CD8+ T cells sorted from blood, collected in a trial of the OX40 agonist ivuxolimab. These receptors all stem from an adult with an advanced solid tumor such as melanoma, head and neck, liver or kidney cancer.

This rearrangement joins TRBV5-1 to TRBJ1-1, with D maybe TRBD1 (6 bases). Germline V gene sequence: CDR1 SGHRS, CDR2 YFSETQ. This CDR3 is built from 14 residues. Deletions cut 4 bases from V and 6 bases from J, with 16 bases between. The CDR3 DNA follows: TGCGCCAGCAGCCGGACGCAGGGGAGGGCTGAAGCTTTCTTT. Residues: CASSRTQGRAEAFF.

This CDR3 reads CASNRGGLDEQFF. The CDR3 nucleotides are TGTGCCAGCAACCGGGGGGGCCTAGATGAGCAGTTCTTC. The chain recombines TRBV2 with TRBJ2-1, with 8 positions matching TRBD2. The CDR3 is 13 residues long. J gave up 8 bases and V 7 bases, and 7 bases lay outside the gene matches. CDR1 is SNHLY and CDR2 is FYNNEI in the germline V gene.

This chain joins TRBV21-1 and TRBJ2-7; the tabulated D call, TRBD1, remains unverified against the DNA. TRBV21-1 is marked as a pseudogene. The CDR3 totals 11 residues. The CDR3, as DNA: TGTGCCAGAGACACGACCTACGAGCAGTACTTC. It specifies CARDTTYEQYF.

The chain combines TRBV7-9 with TRBJ1-5, with TRBD1 matching 11 bases. There are 17 residues in the CDR3. Losses at the gene ends were 5 bases for V and 2 bases for J; bases not matched to a gene: 8. The germline gives CDR1 SEHNR, CDR2 FQNEAQ (reference sequence). The CDR3 loop reads CASSRVGTGGGNQPQHF. The CDR3 DNA sequence: TGTGCCAGCAGCCGAGTCGGGACAGGGGGTGGCAATCAGCCCCAGCATTTT.

This clone was counted once. The chain uses TRBV19 and TRBJ1-5; tentative D call: TRBD1 (5 bases). Germline V gene data show CDR1 as LNHDA and CDR2 as SQIVND (reference sequence). Trimming left V 3 bases short and J 0 bases short, with 15 bases between. The CDR3 length is 17 residues. The CDR3: CASSMQARGYSNQPQHF. CDR3 DNA sequence: TGTGCCAGTAGTATGCAGGCTAGGGGTTATAGCAATCAGCCCCAGCATTTT.

J is TRBJ1-3 and V is TRBV7-2, with a weak D call TRBD1 (5 bases). Trimming shortened V by 5 bases and J by 9 bases, and 17 bases separated the two germline ends. CDR3 length: 14 residues. The germline V gene has CDR1 SGHTA and CDR2 FQGNSA. The CDR3: CASSPAVGVGTIYF. The CDR3 DNA sequence: TGTGCCAGCAGCCCAGCCGTAGGGGTAGGCACCATATATTTT.